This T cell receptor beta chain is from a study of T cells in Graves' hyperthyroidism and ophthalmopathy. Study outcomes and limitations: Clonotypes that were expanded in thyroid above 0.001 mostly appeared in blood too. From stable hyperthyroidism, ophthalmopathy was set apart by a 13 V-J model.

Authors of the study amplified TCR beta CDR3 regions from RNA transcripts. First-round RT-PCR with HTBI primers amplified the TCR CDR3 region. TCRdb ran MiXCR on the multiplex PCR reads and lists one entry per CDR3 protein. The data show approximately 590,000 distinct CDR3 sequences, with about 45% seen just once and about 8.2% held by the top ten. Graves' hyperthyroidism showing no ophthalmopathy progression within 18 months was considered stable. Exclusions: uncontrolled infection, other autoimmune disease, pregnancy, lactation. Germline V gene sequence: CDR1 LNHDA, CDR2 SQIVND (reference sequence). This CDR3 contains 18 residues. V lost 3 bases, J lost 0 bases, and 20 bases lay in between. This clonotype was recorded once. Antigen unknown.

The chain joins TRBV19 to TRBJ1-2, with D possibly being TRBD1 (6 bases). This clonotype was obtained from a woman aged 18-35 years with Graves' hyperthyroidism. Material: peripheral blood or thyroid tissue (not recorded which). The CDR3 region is CASSMIPQGVSANYGYTF. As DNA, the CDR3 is TGTGCCAGTAGTATGATCCCACAGGGTGTGTCGGCTAACTATGGCTACACCTTC.